Sequencing of this T cell receptor beta chain was carried out in a study of cytomegalovirus exposure and HLA in healthy donors (dated by TCRdb to about 2017). Context from the whole study: According to an earlier analysis of around 600 of the donors, about 179 million T cells yielded 117 million unique TCR beta sequences and approximately 300 Gb of sequence data. About 300 gigabases of sequencing data and 70 million to 100 million unique TCR sequences were included in an early release covering 550 to 650 HLA-typed donors. The genetic ancestry cluster associated with self-reported Caucasian donors included about 84% of the roughly 400 genotyped donors. The aim of the study was to test whether cataloging public T cell receptors could identify signatures of past pathogen exposure. The study used immunosequencing to profile the T cell repertoires of approximately 690 subjects and linked those repertoires to cytomegalovirus serostatus. Along with the roughly 700-subject first cohort, a separate validation cohort of more than 90 different subjects was used. The study combined high-throughput TCR immunosequencing, statistical association of individual TCRs with disease status, and machine learning to predict cytomegalovirus infection status. In a later analysis, previously published TCR beta repertoires from several hundred donors were re-analyzed and high-resolution HLA genotyping was added so that TCR occurrence patterns could be studied. In the later analysis, no new phenotypic data were used to find candidate immune exposures; instead, reliance was placed on TCR beta sequences and their occurrence across donors. In an earlier analysis of a few hundred of the donors, high-throughput TCR beta sequencing was used to judge whether each TCR beta V gene segment behaved as functional or pseudogenic. Donor age, sex, ethnicity and CMV serostatus were collected together with the repertoire data. Genome-wide SNP genotypes for about 55% of the roughly 670 donors were used in a later genetic analysis, which treated that subset as a discovery cohort. Every discovery cohort repertoire had been produced on one sequencing platform. Both class I and class II loci were covered by HLA typing, at four-digit resolution. The number of typed donors differed by locus: about 620-630 for A, B, C, DRB1 and DQB1; 522 for DQA1; approximately 600 for DPA1; and about 450 for DPB1. Because of strong linkage in the cohort, a few DR-DQ haplotypes were treated as single units for association and clustering. On average, about 200,000 unique TCR beta nucleotide sequences were sequenced per donor among some 430 genotyped donors of the cohort, with 15% to 20% of those sequences being non-productive. Study-wide conclusions, independent of this receptor: When HLA alleles, especially DR and DQ, strongly co-occurred, attributing TCR associations to individual alleles was difficult. This cohort had only TCR beta chains sequenced, and the lack of alpha or paired-chain data limited which features could be detected. A few of the identified cytomegalovirus-associated TCR beta chains were confirmed in vitro to be specific for cytomegalovirus antigens. A further reported finding was that TCR beta sequences accurately predicted the HLA-A and HLA-B alleles for most subjects in the first cohort. In both the original and validation cohorts, the classifier was reported to diagnose cytomegalovirus status with high specificity and sensitivity. In a later analysis, TCR association rates were found to vary across HLA loci, with the most associated TCRs seen for DRB1 alleles and the fewest for HLA-C alleles. The authors suggested that the approach could potentially be generalized to other disease states and immunological phenotypes. Some IMGT-functional V segments, including TRBV6-2 and TRBV6-3, could not be distinguished by the 87-base-pair reads and were therefore excluded. A total of about 150 TCR beta chains were listed by the study as associated with cytomegalovirus. According to a later analysis, most CMV-associated TCR beta chains appeared to be HLA-restricted, and the HLA associations seemed to be driven largely by CMV exposure. Sequencing depth was assumed to be roughly uniform across donors in the presence/absence analyses, though that assumption may not hold. Most TCR sequences were seen in very few donors, while some public TCRs were found in many individuals. Some 15 rarely observed V segments, including chromosome 9 orphons, were excluded from the earlier analysis of about 610 of the donors because counts were too low. Specific HLA alleles were associated with over 15,000 TCR beta sequences at a false discovery rate of 0.05 in a later analysis. Compared with equally common non-associated chains, HLA-associated TCR beta chains in a later analysis were more clonally expanded and had lower generation probabilities. In an earlier analysis of approximately 600 of the donors, most TCR beta V segments were observed in productive rearrangements about 87% or about 30% of the time, broadly matching IMGT annotations. HLA typing was unavailable for some donors at each locus, so association tests used only the typed subset. In a later genetic analysis, fewer N-insertions in productive TCRs were reported among donors in an Asian-associated ancestry cluster than the roughly 700-donor mean. According to a later analysis, parvovirus B19, influenza, CMV and Epstein-Barr virus appeared linked to several top co-occurrence clusters. A group of highly shared sequence variants was considered likely to be a technical artifact of the sequencing pipeline. Correlated functional status among segregating V segments might be attributable to linkage disequilibrium, but an unknown experimental factor could not be ruled out. CMV serostatus was the only immune exposure information available for the cohort. An association between a missense DCLRE1C variant and V-gene and J-gene trimming of TCR beta chains was found in a later genetic analysis and replicated in an independent cohort.

Germline trimming amounts to 3 bases on V and 4 bases on J, with 15 as the count of junction bases outside the gene matches. Based on the germline V gene, the CDR1 and CDR2 sequences are SGHRS and YFSETQ. The CDR3 holds 17 amino acids from the cysteine to the phenylalanine. Left in the record is the CDR3 DNA by itself, 51 bases read in frame from the first base. In total, 500 to 700 healthy bone marrow donors made up the cohort. All cohort members were sampled while nominally healthy, although unrecorded immune exposures were likely present. The donor tested CMV seropositive, placing the donor among the 310 or so seropositive members of the cohort. Every donor gave a peripheral blood sample, and the peripheral blood mononuclear cells from that sample were used for TCR beta sequencing. The Qiagen DNeasy Blood Extraction Kit was used to extract genomic DNA from the blood cell samples. To prepare the library, the immunoSEQ multiplex PCR assay was applied. For the multiplex PCR, a mixture combining 60 forward primers for TCR Vbeta segments and 13 reverse primers for TCR Jbeta segments was used. Amplification of the CDR3 region of rearranged TCR beta genes was performed with a multiplex PCR assay on genomic DNA. The amplified TCR beta libraries were sequenced on the Illumina HiSeq System as 87-base-pair reads. In the original analysis: A later analysis tallied 75 million to 95 million unique TCR beta chains across the 610 or so repertoires, and approximately 11 million of those chains were shared by two or more donors. Raw reads were error-corrected and collapsed into unique sequences with a nearest-neighbor algorithm that merged closely related sequences to remove PCR and sequencing errors. To assign V, D and J gene segments, CDR3 sequences were aligned to IMGT reference sequences. For a sequence to be retained, a match of at least six nucleotides was required to both a V gene segment and a J gene segment. Rearrangements were called productive when the CDR3 lacked stop codons and stayed in frame with V and J; all others were non-productive. CDR3 was defined by IMGT convention, running from the second conserved V-encoded cysteine to the conserved J-encoded phenylalanine. The earlier analysis of about 590 of the donors excluded sequences that lacked an unambiguous match to a single V gene segment. In an earlier analysis of approximately 610 of the donors, V segments were called functional above 56.7% productive rearrangements and were called segregating when the between-donor standard deviation exceeded 5%. To diagnose cytomegalovirus status from the catalog of TCR beta chain sequences, a statistical classification framework was built. V and J gene assignment, in a later analysis, came from comparing TCR nucleotide sequences with IMGT/GENE-DB human TR gene sequences. Using the TCRdist pipeline, a later analysis assigned CDR3 sequences along with most-parsimonious VDJ recombination scenarios. In a later analysis, each TCR beta chain was defined by its CDR3 amino acid sequence together with its V-gene family, and reads lacking a unique V-gene family were excluded. A later analysis removed 592 highly shared, low-generation-probability nucleotide sequences to deal with suspected cross-contamination and a sequencing artifact. In a later analysis, a clonal expansion index for each public chain was calculated from normalized within-repertoire ranks of inferred template counts. In a later analysis, generation probabilities were computed using a VDJ recombination model fitted to out-of-frame rearrangements, and the results were checked against IGoR. A later analysis scored TCR-TCR, TCR-HLA and TCR-CMV co-occurrence with hypergeometric tests, applying a repertoire-size bias correction to TCR pairs. A later analysis estimated false discovery rates by permuting HLA or CMV assignments 20 times. A later analysis grouped co-occurring TCRs with DBSCAN, adding TCRdist sequence similarity when clustering within HLA-allele-positive subsets. For co-occurrence clustering, repertoires with fewer than 30,000 or more than 120,000 public chains were excluded, along with a handful of repertoires with anomalous nucleotide sharing. TCRdb stores this immuneACCESS table with in-frame sequences only. Part of the clones is absent; in the studies checked, under half of the shortfall reflects unresolved V genes, and no reason is known for the rest. Clone size and the V and J calls come from that table; the DNA yielded D and trimming. The sample's table lists a count of about 110,000 clones. Of the sample, around 7% is held by the ten largest clones.

With respect to this clone: No antigen is known for it.

Sequenced: PBMCs. This clonotype originated in a man between 40 and 49 years old in good health and CMV-seropositive. The rearranged chain carries TRBV5-1 and TRBJ2-7, and 8 bases in between align with TRBD2. The DNA reads as follows: TGCGCCAGCAGCTCAACAGTCGGGAGGGCCCTCCAATACGAGCAGTACTTC. Its protein is CASSSTVGRALQYEQYF.